The TCR beta chain under discussion was sequenced for a study of graft-versus-host responses after intestinal transplantation. On the study more broadly: Tacrolimus and steroids were given for roughly 3 years to all recipients after anti-thymocyte globulin induction. Overall study results and limits: Early post-transplant HvG declines were associated with peak circulating GvH clone levels. Researchers found GvH clones in recipient marrow, and some showed up first in ileum or blood.

Only in-frame clones appear in the TCRdb table, and some are missing; sequencing was by immunoSEQ multiplex PCR. The table includes over 100,000 clones, roughly 87% detected once. With respect to this clone: The antigen remains undetermined.

The starting material was unstimulated CD4+ T cells sorted from spleen or lymph node cells, obtained before intestinal transplant. The source is a human donor who received an intestinal transplant.

The CDR3 protein is CASSMVQGHGGEQFF. CDR3 nucleotide sequence: TGTGCCAGCAGCATGGTACAGGGCCACGGGGGTGAGCAGTTCTTC. V and J are TRBV7-9 and TRBJ2-1, with D tentatively TRBD1 or TRBD2 (6 bases each). Per the germline V gene, CDR1 is SEHNR and CDR2 is FQNEAQ (reference sequence). The ends were cut back, 5 bases at V and 9 bases at J, with 20 bases in the middle. The CDR3 covers 15 residues.